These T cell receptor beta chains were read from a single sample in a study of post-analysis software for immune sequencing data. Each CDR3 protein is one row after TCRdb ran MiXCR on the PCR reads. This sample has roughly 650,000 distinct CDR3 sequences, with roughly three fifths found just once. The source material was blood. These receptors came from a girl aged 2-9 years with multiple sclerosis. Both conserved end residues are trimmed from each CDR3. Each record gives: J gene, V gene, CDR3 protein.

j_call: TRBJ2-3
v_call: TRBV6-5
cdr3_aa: ASSYYGTSGSRDTDTQY

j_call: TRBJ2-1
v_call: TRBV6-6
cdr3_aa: ASNSGTGPYNEQF

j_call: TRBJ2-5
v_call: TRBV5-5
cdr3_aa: ASSYPLAGGEEETQY

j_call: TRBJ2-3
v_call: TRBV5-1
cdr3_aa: ASSLGRSGDTQY

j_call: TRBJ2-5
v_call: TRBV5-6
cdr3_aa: ASSLVYGFGQETQY

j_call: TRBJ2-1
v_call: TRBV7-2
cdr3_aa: ASSLARGQQF

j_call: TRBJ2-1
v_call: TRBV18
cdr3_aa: ASSHRLANYNEQF

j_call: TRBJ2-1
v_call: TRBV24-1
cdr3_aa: ATSNYRSNEQF

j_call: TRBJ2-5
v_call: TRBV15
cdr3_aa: ATSRGRGLQETQY

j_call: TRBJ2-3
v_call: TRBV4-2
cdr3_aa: ASSQVGLTDTQY

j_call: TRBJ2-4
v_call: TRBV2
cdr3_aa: ASTSGGVGANIQY

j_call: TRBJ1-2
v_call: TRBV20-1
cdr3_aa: SASDTYGYT

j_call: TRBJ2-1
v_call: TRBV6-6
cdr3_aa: ASSPPGQGRNEQF

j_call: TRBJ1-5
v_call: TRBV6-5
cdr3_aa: ASSYSGGGQPQH

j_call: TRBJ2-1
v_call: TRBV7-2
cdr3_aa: ASSLGGSGEDEQF

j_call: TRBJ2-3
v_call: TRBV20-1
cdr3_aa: SASGSGGEDTQY

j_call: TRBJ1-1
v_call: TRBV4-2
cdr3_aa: ASSHGHTEAF

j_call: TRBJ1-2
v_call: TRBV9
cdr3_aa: ASSVGTGVDYGYT

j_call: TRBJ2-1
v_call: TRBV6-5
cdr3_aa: ASRHGTAPEF

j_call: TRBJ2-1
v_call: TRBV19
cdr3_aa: ASSIYGQALYNEQF

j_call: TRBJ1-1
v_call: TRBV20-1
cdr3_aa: SARDYRGLGTF

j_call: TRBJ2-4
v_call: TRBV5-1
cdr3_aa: ASSLFPGPPKNIQY

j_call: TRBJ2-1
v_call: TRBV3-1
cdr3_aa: ASSQGGEKFHEQF

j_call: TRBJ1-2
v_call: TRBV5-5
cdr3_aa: ASSSPSMVQGSDGYT

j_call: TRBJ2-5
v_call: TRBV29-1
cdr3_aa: SVAGGQRETQY

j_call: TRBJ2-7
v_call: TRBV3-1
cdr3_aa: ASSQDIVGIAGSYEQY

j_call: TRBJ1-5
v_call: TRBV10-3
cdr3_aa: AISGNREQPQH

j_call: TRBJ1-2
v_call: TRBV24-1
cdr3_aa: ATSDDRDSLAGDYGYT

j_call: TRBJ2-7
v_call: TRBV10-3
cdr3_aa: TISDRSGTGGYEQY

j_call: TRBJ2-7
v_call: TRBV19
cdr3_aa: ASGQRQGGLSYEQY

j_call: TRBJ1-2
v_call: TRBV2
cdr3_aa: ASSEARTGPFGYT

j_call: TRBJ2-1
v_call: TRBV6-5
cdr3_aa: ASSPTGERYNEQF

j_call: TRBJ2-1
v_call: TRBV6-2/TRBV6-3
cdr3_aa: ASRRRGGGTGAYNEQF

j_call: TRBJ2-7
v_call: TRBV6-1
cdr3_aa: ASSEGGLRTEIYEQY

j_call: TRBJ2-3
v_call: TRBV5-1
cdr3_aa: ASSSRGGRLVSGTDTQY

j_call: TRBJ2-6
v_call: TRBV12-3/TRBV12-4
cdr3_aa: ASSLAAGANVLT

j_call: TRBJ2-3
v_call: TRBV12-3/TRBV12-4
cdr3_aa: ASSPRTSGSRTDTQY